Listed here is a single T cell receptor beta chain. Trimming took 3 bases from V and 5 from J, leaving 14 bases between them. This CDR3 is built from 15 residues. Germline V gene lookup returns CDR1 LGHDT and CDR2 YNNKEL (reference sequence). These data are taken from a study of blood T cell repertoires in COVID-19. Study in general: COVID-19 samples, acute and convalescent, were from the United States, Italy and Spain. PBMCs, B-cell-depleted T cells, or T cells provided the cDNA or gDNA that made up the material.

Patients of the Seattle cohort, enrolled during active infection, were followed longitudinally. Authors' data handling: Amplification of reference gene primers was used by the study to estimate nucleated cell counts. Repertoires were generated with immunoSEQ multiplex PCR, while TCRdb's copy carries only in-frame clones and drops some. The V and J calls and the clone size are those of that table, but D and trimming were determined from the DNA. The sample holds 250,000 to 300,000 clones, approximately 87% seen once. The receptor was isolated from a woman in her 30s with COVID-19, enrolled during active disease. Sample: peripheral blood. V usage is TRBV3-1 (or the pseudogene TRBV3-2) and J usage is TRBJ2-1; D possibly corresponds to TRBD2 (5 bases). For the CDR3, the DNA is TGTGCCAGCAGCCATACGGGGTCCTTCCACAATGAGCAGTTCTTC. Protein product: CASSHTGSFHNEQFF.